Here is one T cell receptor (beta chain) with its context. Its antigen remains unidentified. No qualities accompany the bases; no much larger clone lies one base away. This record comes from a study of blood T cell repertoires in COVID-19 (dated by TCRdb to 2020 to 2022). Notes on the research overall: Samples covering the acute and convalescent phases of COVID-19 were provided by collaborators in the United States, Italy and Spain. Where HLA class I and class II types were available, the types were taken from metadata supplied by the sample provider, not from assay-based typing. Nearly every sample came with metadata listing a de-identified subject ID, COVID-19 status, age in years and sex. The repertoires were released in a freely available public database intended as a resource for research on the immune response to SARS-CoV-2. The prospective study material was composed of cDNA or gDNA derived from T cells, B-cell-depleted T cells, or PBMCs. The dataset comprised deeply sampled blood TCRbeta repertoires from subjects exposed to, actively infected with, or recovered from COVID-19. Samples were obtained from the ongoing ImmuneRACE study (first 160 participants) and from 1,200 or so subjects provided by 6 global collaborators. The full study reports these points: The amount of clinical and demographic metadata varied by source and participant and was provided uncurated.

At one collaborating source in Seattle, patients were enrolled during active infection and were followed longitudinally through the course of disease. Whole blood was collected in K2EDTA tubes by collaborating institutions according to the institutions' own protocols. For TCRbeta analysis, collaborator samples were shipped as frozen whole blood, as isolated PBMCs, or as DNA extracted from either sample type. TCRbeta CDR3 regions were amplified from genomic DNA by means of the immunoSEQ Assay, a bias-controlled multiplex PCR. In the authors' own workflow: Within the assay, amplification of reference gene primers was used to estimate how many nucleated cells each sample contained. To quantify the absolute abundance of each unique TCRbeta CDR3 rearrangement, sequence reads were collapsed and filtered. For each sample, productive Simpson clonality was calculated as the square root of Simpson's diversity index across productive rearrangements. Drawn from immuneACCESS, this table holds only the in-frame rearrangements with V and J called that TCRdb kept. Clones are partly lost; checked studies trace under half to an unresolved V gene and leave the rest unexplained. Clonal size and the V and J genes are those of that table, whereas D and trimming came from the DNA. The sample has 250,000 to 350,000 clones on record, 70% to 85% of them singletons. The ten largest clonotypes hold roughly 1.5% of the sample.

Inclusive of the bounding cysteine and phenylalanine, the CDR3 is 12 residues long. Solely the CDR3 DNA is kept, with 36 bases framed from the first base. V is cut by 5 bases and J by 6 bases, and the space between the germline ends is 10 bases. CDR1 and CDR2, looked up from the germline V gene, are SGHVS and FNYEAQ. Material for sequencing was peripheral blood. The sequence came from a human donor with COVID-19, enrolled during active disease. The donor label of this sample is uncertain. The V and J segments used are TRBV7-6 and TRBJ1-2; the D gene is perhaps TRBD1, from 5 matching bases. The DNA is TGTGCCAGCAGCCCACCGACAGATGGCTACACCTTC. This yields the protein CASSPPTDGYTF.